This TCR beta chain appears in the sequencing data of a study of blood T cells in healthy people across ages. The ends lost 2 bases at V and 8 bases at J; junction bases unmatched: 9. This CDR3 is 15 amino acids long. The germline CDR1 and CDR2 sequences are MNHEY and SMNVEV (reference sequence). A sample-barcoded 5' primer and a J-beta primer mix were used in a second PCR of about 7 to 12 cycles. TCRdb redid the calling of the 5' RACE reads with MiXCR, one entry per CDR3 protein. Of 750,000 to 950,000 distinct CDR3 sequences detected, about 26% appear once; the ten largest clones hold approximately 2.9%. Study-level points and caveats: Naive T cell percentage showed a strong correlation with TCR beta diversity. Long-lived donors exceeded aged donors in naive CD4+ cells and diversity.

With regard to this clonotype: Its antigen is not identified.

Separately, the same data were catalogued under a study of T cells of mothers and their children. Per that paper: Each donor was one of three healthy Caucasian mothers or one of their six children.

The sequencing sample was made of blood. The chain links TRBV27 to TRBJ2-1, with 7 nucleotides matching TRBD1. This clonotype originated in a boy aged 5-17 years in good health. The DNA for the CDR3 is TGTGCCAGCAGTTTACCACGACAGGGTATGGATGAGCAGTTCTTC. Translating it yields CASSLPRQGMDEQFF.